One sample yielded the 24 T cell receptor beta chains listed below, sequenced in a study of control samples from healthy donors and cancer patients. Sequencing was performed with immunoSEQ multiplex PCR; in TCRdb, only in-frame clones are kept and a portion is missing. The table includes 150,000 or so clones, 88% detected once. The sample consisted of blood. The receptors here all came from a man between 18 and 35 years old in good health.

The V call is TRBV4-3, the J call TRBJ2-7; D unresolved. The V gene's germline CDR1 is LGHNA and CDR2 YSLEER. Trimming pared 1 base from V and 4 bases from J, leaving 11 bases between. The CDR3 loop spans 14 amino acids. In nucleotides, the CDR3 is TGCGCCAGCAGCCAAGCCCTCAAAGGGTACGAGCAGTACTTC. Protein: CASSQALKGYEQYF.

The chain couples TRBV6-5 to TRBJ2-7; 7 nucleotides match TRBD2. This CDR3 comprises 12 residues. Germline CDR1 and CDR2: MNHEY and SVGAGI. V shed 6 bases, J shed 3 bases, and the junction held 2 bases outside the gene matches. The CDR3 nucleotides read TGTGCCAGCAGCCCGGGGGGCTACGAGCAGTACTTC. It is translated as CASSPGGYEQYF.

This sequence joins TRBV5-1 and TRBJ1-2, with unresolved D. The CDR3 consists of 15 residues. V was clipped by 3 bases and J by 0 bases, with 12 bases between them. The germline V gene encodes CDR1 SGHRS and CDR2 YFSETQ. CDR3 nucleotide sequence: TGCGCCAGCAGCTCGGGCTCCCTGGCTAACTATGGCTACACCTTC. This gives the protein CASSSGSLANYGYTF.

This chain's CDR3 is CASSQVQSFNYGYTF. The CDR3 DNA sequence: TGCGCCAGCAGCCAAGTACAGAGTTTTAACTATGGCTACACCTTC. V gene TRBV4-3 combines with J gene TRBJ1-2; the D is unclear. V was trimmed by 1 base and J by 1 base, leaving 10 bases between them. From germline, CDR1 is LGHNA and CDR2 YSLEER. CDR3 length: 15 amino acids.

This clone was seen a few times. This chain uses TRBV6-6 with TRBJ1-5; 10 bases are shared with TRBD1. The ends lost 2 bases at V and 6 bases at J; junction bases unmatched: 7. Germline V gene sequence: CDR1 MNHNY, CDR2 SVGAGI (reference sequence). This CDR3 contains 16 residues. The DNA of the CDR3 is TGTGCCAGCAGTTACCCCGGGACAGGGGTCGTTCAGCCCCAGCATTTT. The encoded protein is CASSYPGTGVVQPQHF.

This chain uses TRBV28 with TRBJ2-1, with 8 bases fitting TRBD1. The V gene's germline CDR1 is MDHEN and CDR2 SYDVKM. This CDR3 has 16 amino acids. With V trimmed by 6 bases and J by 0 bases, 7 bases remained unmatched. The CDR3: CASRDRGLSSYNEQFF. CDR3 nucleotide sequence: TGTGCCAGCAGAGACAGGGGCCTAAGCTCCTACAATGAGCAGTTCTTC.

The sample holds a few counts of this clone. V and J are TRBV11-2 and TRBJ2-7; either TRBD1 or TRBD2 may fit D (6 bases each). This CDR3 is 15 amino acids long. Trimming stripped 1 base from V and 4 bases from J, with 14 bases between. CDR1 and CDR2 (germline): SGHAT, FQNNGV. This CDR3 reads CASSLGAGEAYEQYF. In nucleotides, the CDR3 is TGTGCCAGCAGCTTAGGGGCAGGGGAGGCGTACGAGCAGTACTTC.

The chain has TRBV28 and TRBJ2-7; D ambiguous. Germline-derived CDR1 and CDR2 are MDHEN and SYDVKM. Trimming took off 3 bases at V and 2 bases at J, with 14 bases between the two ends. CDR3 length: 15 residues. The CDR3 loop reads CASSFHAPVAYEQYF. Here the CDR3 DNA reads TGTGCCAGCAGTTTCCATGCACCCGTCGCCTACGAGCAGTACTTC.

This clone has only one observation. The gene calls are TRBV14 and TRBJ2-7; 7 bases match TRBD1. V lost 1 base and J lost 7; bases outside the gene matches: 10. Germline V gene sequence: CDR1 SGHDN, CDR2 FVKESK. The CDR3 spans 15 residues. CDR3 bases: TGTGCCAGCAGCCAAGGGGGACACAGGGGCCTGGAGCAGTACTTC. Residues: CASSQGGHRGLEQYF.

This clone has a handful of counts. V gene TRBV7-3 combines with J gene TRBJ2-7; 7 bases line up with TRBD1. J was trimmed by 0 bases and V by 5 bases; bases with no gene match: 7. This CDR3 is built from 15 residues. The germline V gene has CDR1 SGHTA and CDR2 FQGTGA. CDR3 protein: CASSLGQASSYEQYF. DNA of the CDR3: TGTGCCAGCAGCCTCGGACAGGCCAGCTCCTACGAGCAGTACTTC. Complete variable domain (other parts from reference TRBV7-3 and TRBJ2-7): GAGVSQTPSNKVTEKGKYVELRCDPISGHTALYWYRQSLGQGPEFLIYFQGTGAADDSGLPNDRFFAVRPEGSVSTLKIQRTERGDSAVYLCASSLGQASSYEQYFGPGTRLTVT.

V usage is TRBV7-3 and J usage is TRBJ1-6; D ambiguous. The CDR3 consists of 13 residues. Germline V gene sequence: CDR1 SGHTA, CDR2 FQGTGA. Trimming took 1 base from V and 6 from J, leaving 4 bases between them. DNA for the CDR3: TGTGCCAGCAGCTTAAATAGTAATTCACCCCTCCACTTT. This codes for CASSLNSNSPLHF.

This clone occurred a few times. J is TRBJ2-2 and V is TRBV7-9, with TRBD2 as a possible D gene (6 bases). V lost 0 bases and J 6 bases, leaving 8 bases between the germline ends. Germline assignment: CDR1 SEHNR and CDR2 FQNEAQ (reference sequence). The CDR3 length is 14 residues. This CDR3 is CASSLALAPGELFF. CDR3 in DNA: TGTGCCAGCAGCTTAGCACTAGCCCCCGGGGAGCTGTTTTTT.

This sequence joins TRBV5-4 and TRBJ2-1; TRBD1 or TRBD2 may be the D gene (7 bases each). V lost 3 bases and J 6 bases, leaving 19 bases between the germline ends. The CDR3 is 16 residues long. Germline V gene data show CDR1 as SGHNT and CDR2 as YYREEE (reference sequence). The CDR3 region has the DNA TGTGCCAGCAGCTCAGGGGGAGCGGGGTCGTCCAATGAGCAGTTCTTC. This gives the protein CASSSGGAGSSNEQFF.

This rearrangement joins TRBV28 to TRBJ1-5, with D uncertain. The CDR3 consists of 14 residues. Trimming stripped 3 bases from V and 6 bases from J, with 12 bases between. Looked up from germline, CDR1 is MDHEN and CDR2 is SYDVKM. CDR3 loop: CASSLGLGSQPQHF. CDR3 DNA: TGTGCCAGCAGTTTGGGATTAGGCAGTCAGCCCCAGCATTTT.

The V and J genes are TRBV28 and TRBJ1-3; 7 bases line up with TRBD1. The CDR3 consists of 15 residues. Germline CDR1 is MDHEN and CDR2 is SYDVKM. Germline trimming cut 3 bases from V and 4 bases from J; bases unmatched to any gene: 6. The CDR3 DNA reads TGTGCCAGCAGTTTGCCGACAGGGAGGGGAAACACCATATATTTT. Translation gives CASSLPTGRGNTIYF.

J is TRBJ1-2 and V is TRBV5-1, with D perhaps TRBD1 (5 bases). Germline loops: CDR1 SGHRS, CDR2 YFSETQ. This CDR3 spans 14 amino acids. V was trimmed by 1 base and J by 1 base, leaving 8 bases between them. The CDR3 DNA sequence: TGCGCCAGCAGCTTGCCCACAGGTAACTATGGCTACACCTTC. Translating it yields CASSLPTGNYGYTF.

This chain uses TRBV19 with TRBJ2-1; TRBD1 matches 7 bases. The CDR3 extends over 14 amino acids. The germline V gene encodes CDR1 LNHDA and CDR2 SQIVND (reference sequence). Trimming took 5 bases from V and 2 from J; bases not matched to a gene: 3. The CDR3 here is CASSRDRAYNEQFF. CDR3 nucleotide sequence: TGTGCCAGTAGTCGAGACAGGGCCTACAATGAGCAGTTCTTC.

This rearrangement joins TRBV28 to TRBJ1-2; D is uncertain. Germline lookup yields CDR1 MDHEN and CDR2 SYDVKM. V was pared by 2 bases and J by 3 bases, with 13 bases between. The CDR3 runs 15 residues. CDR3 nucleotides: TGTGCCAGCAGTTTACATCCGGGCCGAGACTATGGCTACACCTTC. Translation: CASSLHPGRDYGYTF.

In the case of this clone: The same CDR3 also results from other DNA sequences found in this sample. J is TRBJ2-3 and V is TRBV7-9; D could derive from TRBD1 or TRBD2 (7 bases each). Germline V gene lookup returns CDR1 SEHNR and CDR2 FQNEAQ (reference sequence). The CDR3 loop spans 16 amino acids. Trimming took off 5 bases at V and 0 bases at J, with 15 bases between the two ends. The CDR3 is CASSPGGGPSTDTQYF. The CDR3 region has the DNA TGTGCCAGCAGCCCAGGGGGAGGGCCTAGCACAGATACGCAGTATTTT.

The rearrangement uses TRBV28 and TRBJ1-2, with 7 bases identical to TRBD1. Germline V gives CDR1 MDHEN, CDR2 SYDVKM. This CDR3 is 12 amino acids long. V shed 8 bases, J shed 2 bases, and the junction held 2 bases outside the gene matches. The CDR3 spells CASQGGNYGYTF. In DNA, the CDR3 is TGTGCCAGCCAGGGGGGAAACTATGGCTACACCTTC.

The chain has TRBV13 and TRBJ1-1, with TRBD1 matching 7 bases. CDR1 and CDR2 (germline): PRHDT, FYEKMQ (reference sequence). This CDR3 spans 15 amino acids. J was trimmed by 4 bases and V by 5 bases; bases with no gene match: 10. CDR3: CASSPRQGWATEAFF. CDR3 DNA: TGTGCCAGCAGCCCTAGACAGGGTTGGGCCACTGAAGCTTTCTTT.

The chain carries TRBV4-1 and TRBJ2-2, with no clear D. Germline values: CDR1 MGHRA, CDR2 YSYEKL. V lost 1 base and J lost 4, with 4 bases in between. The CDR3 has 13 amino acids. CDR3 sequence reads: CASSQVSTGELFF. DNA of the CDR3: TGCGCCAGCAGCCAAGTCTCCACCGGGGAGCTGTTTTTT.

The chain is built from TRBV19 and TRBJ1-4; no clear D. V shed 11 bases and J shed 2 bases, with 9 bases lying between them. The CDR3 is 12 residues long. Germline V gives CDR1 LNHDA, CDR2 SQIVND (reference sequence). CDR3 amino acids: CASSSTNEKLFF. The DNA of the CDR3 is TGTGCCTCCTCGTCGACTAATGAAAAACTGTTTTTT.

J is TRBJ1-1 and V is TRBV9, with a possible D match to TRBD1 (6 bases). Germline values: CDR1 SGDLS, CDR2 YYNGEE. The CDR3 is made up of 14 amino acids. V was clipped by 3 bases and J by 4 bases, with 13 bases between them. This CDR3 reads CASSGGGGGTEAFF. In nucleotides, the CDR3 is TGTGCCAGCAGCGGAGGGGGAGGGGGCACTGAAGCTTTCTTT. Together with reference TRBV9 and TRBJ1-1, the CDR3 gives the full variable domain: DSGVTQTPKHLITATGQRVTLRCSPRSGDLSVYWYQQSLDQGLQFLIQYYNGEERAKGNILERFSAQQFPDLHSELNLSSLELGDSALYFCASSGGGGGTEAFFGQGTRLTVV.